The clone carrying this T cell receptor (beta chain) was found many times. Primed by a sample-barcoded 5' primer and a J-beta primer mix, a second PCR proceeded for about 6 to 11 cycles. TCRdb re-derived calls from the 5' RACE reads in MiXCR, one entry per CDR3 protein. Of about 730,000 distinct CDR3 sequences in the sample, roughly 47% were seen once. PBMCs numbering at least 6.5 million were isolated per sample. This entry comes from a study of blood T cells in healthy people across ages. Germline V lookup: CDR1 SGHRS, CDR2 YFSETQ. CDR3 size: 16 residues. V dropped 4 bases and J dropped 8; count of bases not matched to a gene: 13.

The chain uses TRBV5-1 and TRBJ2-1; TRBD2 aligns across 9 bases. The sequence came from a woman aged 60 to 75 in good health. Sequencing was performed on blood. This CDR3 reads CASSGGSGGVSHEQFF. The CDR3 DNA is TGCGCCAGCAGCGGGGGTAGCGGGGGAGTCTCCCATGAGCAGTTCTTC.